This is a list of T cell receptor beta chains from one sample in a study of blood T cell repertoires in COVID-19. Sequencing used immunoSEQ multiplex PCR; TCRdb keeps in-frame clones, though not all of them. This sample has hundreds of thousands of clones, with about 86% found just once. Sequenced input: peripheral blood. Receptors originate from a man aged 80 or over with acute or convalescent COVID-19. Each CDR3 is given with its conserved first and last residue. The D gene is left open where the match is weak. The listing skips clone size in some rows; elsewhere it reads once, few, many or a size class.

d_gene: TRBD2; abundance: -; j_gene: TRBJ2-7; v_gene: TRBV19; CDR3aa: CASSMGTSGSSYEQYF; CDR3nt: TGTGCCAGTAGTATGGGGACTAGCGGGAGTTCCTACGAGCAGTACTTC
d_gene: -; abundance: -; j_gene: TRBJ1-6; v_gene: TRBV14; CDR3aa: CASSLRTGALHF; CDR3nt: TGTGCCAGCAGCCTACGGACTGGGGCCCTCCACTTT
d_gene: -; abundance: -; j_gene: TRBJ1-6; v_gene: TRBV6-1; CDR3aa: CASSVRRSSYNSPLHF; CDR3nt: TGTGCCAGCAGTGTACGACGGAGCTCCTATAATTCACCCCTCCACTTT
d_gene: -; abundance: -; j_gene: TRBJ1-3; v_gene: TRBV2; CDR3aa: CASSETRFSGNTIYF; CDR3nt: TGTGCCAGCAGTGAAACCAGGTTCTCTGGAAACACCATATATTTT
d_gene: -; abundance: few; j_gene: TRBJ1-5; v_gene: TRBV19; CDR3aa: CASSISETGGNQPQHF; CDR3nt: TGTGCCAGTAGTATATCCGAGACAGGAGGCAATCAGCCCCAGCATTTT
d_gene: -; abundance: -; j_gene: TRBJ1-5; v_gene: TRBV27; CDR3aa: CASSFGWGRDQPQHF; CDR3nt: TGTGCCAGCAGTTTCGGGTGGGGGCGAGATCAGCCCCAGCATTTT
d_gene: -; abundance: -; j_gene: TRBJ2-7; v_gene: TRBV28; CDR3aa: CASSRSQGLTSYEQYF; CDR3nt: TGTGCCAGCAGTCGATCCCAGGGACTGACCTCCTACGAGCAGTACTTC
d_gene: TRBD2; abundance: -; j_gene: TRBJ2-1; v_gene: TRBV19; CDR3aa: CASKLAGGYNEQFF; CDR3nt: TGTGCCAGTAAACTAGCGGGAGGTTACAATGAGCAGTTCTTC
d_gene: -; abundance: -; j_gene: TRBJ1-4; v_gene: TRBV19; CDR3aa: CASSPGGTTNEKLFF; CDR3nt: TGTGCCAGTAGTCCCGGAGGGACAACTAATGAAAAACTGTTTTTT
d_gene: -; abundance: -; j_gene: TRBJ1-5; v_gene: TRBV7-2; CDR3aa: CASSLDRYNQPQHF; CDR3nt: TGTGCCAGCAGCCTTGACAGGTACAATCAGCCCCAGCATTTT
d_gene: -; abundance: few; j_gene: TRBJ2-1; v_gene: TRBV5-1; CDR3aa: CAIRTGHNSKNEQFF; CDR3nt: TGCGCCATTCGGACGGGACACAACTCTAAGAATGAGCAGTTCTTC
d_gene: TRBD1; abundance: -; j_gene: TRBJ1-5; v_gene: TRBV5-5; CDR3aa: CASSQDREKPQHF; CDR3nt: TGTGCCAGCAGCCAGGACAGGGAAAAGCCCCAGCATTTT
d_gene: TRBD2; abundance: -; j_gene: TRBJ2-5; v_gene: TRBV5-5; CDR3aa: CASSLKTGTSGRRGETQYF; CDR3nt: TGTGCCAGCAGCTTGAAAACCGGGACTAGCGGGAGAAGGGGGGAGACCCAGTACTTC
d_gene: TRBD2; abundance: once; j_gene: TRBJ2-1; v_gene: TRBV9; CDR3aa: CASSVAGAGGTDEQFF; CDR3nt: TGTGCCAGCAGCGTAGCTGGAGCGGGAGGTACAGATGAGCAGTTCTTC
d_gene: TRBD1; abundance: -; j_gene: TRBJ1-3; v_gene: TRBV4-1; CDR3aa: CASSQDARTGRTGNTIYF; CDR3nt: TGCGCCAGCAGCCAAGATGCCCGGACAGGGCGCACTGGAAACACCATATATTTT
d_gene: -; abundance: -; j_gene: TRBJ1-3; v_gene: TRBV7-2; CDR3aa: CASSSRRRVAGNTIYF; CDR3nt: TGTGCCAGCAGCTCCCGCAGGAGGGTAGCTGGAAACACCATATATTTT
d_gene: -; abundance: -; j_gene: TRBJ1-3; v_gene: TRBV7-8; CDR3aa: CASSSRGRGASGNTIYF; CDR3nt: TGTGCCAGCAGCTCCCGTGGGCGGGGGGCCTCTGGAAACACCATATATTTT
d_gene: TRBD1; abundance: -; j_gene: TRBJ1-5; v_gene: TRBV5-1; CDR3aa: CASSLTGGPTPQHF; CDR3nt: TGCGCCAGCAGCCTGACAGGGGGCCCCACGCCCCAGCATTTT
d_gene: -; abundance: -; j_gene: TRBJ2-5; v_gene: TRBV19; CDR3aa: CASSIPGETQYF; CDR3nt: TGTGCCAGTAGTATTCCGGGAGAGACCCAGTACTTC
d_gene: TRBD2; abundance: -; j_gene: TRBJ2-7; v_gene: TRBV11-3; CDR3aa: CASSPSGTPYEQYF; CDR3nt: TGTGCCAGCAGTCCTAGCGGGACCCCCTACGAGCAGTACTTC
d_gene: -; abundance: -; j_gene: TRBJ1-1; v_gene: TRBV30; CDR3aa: CAWSVRQNTEAFF; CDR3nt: TGTGCCTGGAGTGTACGACAGAACACTGAAGCTTTCTTT
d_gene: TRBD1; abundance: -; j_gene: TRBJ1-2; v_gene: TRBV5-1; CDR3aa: CASSFGQGLGYTF; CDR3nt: TGCGCCAGCAGCTTTGGACAGGGGCTCGGCTACACCTTC
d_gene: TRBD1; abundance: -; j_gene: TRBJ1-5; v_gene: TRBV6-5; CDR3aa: CASRHRGTGQPQHF; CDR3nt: TGTGCCAGCAGACACAGGGGCACAGGACAGCCCCAGCATTTT
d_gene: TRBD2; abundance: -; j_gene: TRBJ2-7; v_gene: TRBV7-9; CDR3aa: CASSSPGTSTYEQYF; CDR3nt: TGTGCCAGCAGCTCGCCCGGGACTAGCACCTACGAGCAGTACTTC
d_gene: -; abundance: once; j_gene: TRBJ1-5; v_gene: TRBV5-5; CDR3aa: CASSPLTGRGNQPQHF; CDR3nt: TGTGCCAGCAGCCCATTGACAGGCAGGGGCAATCAGCCCCAGCATTTT
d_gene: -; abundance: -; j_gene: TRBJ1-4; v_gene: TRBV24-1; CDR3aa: CATSDRGASNEKLFF; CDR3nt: TGTGCCACCAGTGATCGGGGGGCTTCTAATGAAAAACTGTTTTTT
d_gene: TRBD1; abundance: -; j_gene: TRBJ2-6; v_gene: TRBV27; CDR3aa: CASRPGTASGANVLTF; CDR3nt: TGTGCCAGCAGACCCGGGACAGCCTCTGGGGCCAACGTCCTGACTTTC
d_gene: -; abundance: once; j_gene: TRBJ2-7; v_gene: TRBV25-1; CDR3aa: CASGLGYEQYF; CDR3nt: TGTGCATCAGGTTTGGGCTACGAGCAGTACTTC
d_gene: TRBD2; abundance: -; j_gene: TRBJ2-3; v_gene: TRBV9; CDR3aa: CASSPLAGGGTDTQYF; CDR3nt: TGTGCCAGCAGCCCGCTGGCGGGGGGCGGCACAGATACGCAGTATTTT